This T cell receptor beta chain originates from a study of blood T cell repertoires in COVID-19. Overall study: The United States, Italy and Spain were the sources of the acute and convalescent COVID-19 samples. Sample material is recorded as cDNA or gDNA derived from T cells, B-cell-depleted T cells, or PBMCs.

Germline lookup yields CDR1 SGHRS and CDR2 YFSETQ. Losses at the gene ends were 0 bases for V and 5 bases for J; bases not matched to a gene: 4. CDR3 length: 15 residues. In the original workflow: Reference gene primer amplification gave estimated nucleated cell counts. Generated by immunoSEQ multiplex PCR, the TCRdb table keeps only in-frame clones and is missing some. That table furnishes V, J and clone size, whereas the DNA furnished D and trimming. The sample has 100,000 or so clones, about four fifths seen once. The receptor's source is a woman aged 80 or over with acute or convalescent COVID-19. The sequencing sample was made of peripheral blood. J is TRBJ2-5 and V is TRBV5-1, with 10 bases identical to TRBD1. CDR3: CASSLEGQGGETQYF. CDR3 coding DNA: TGCGCCAGCAGCTTGGAAGGACAGGGGGGGGAGACCCAGTACTTC.